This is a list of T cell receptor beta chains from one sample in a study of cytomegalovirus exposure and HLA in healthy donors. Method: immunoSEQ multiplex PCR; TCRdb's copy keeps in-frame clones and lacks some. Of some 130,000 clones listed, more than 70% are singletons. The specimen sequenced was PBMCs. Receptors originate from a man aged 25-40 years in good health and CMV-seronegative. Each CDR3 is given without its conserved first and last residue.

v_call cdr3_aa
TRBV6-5 ASRGLAGEYEQY
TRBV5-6 ASSLGQRGSYEQY
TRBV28 ASQVRGEYGNTEAF
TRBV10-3 AISESSGDYGYT
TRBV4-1 ASSGGGSGEQY
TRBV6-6 ASIPPGGEGTEAF
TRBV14 ASSQDVVQGVNTIY
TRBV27 ASSFWRGKMTEAF
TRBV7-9 ASSSTGVNEQF
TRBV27 ASRPIPGQGPPANYGYT
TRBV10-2 ASRMQGVNEQF
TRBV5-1 ASSWGAGGPSDTQY
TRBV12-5 ASGLSVLNYQGITEAF
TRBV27 ASSLGQYNEQF
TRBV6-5 ASSWRNGQETQY
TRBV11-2 ASSLSDRPVTGELF
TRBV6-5 ASSSQTYEQY
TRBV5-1 ASRRDFAGGNEQF
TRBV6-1 ASSELRGRQPQH
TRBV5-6 ASSAGTGKRTEAF
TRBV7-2 ASSLGPLAGSYEQY
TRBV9 ASSHRNTGELF
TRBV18 ASSTEQVNQPQH
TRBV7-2 ASSFRGLYTGELF
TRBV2 ASSAGTGPVNSPLH
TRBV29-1 SVGFGPQY
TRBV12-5 ASGLILAGGNEQF
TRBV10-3 AISGTAYGYT
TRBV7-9 ASSLAQGRTSGMGEQY
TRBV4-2 ASSQGSGFLGSQH
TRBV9 ASSGRREMNTEAF
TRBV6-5 ASTASREGTEAF
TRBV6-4 ASSSYQGASNIQY
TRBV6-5 ASSEEGQAYGYT
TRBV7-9 ASSLAPSGWSSYNEQF
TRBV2 ASSPDRWSSETQY
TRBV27 ASSFSGGEQY
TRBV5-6 ASSLMLRDRANTEAF
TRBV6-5 ASTIDGTYNEQF